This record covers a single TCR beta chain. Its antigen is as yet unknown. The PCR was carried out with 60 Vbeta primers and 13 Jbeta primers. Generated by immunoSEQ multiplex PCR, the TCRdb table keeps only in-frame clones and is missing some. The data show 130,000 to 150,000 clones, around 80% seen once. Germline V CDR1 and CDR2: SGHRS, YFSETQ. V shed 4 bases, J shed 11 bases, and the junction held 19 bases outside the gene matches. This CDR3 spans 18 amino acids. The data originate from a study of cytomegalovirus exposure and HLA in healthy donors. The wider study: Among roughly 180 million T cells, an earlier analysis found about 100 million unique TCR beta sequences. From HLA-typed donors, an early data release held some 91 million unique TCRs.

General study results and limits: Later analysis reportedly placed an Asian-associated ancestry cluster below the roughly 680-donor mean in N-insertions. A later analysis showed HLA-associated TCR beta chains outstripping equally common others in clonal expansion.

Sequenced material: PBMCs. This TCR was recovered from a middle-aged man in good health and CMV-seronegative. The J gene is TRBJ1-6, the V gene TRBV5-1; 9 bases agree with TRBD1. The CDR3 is CASSQLSDRGFVATPLHF. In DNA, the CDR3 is TGCGCCAGCAGCCAACTCTCAGACAGGGGGTTTGTGGCGACACCCCTCCACTTT.